A selection of T cell receptor beta chains follows, all from one sample in a study of blood T cell repertoires in COVID-19. Generated by immunoSEQ multiplex PCR, the TCRdb table keeps only in-frame clones and is missing some. Of 150,000 or so clones detected, around 86% appear once; the ten largest clones hold about 6%. The sample was peripheral blood. Receptors originate from a man older than 75 with acute or convalescent COVID-19. Each CDR3 is given with its conserved first and last residue. The D gene is left open where the match is weak. Clone size is stated in some rows and not others, as once, few, many or a class when expanded.

NA	TRBJ1-4	NA	TRBV14	CASSQRRGGEKLFF	TGTGCCAGCAGCCAAAGGAGGGGCGGTGAAAAACTGTTTTTT
NA	TRBJ2-3	once	TRBV28	CASSLGATDTQYF	TGTGCCAGCAGTTTAGGGGCCACAGATACGCAGTATTTT
TRBD2	TRBJ2-3	NA	TRBV5-1	CASSILAGKDTQYF	TGCGCCAGCAGCATACTAGCGGGGAAAGATACGCAGTATTTT
NA	TRBJ2-1	NA	TRBV11-2	CASSLRFDSYNEQFF	TGTGCCAGCAGCTTGAGGTTTGACAGTTACAATGAGCAGTTCTTC
TRBD1	TRBJ1-1	NA	TRBV2	CASRVWDRGGTEAFF	TGTGCCAGCAGGGTATGGGACAGGGGTGGCACTGAAGCTTTCTTT
TRBD2	TRBJ2-7	NA	TRBV28	CASRISGSLSYEQYF	TGTGCCAGCAGGATTAGCGGGAGCCTATCCTACGAGCAGTACTTC
NA	TRBJ2-7	NA	TRBV12-3/TRBV12-4	CASSLHVREQYF	TGTGCCAGCAGTTTACACGTGAGAGAGCAGTACTTC
TRBD1	TRBJ2-5	NA	TRBV4-1	CASSQDPGGGETQYF	TGCGCCAGCAGCCAAGATCCAGGGGGCGGCGAGACCCAGTACTTC
NA	TRBJ2-3	NA	TRBV5-4	CASSLGTASAVTQYF	TGTGCCAGCAGCTTGGGCACCGCCAGCGCCGTTACGCAGTATTTT
NA	TRBJ1-4	NA	TRBV7-2	CASSLGVNEKLFF	TGTGCCAGCAGCTTAGGAGTTAATGAAAAACTGTTTTTT
NA	TRBJ2-5	once	TRBV7-8	CASSLALRTDQETQYF	TGTGCCAGCAGCTTAGCGCTTAGGACAGACCAAGAGACCCAGTACTTC
TRBD2	TRBJ2-1	NA	TRBV5-6	CASSLYLAGSSYNEQFF	TGTGCCAGCAGCCTCTATTTAGCGGGGAGCTCCTACAATGAGCAGTTCTTC
TRBD2	TRBJ2-1	NA	TRBV7-6	CASSEPGLAANNEQFF	TGTGCCAGCAGCGAACCGGGACTAGCGGCTAACAATGAGCAGTTCTTC
NA	TRBJ2-3	NA	TRBV5-4	CASSFPRLGAPDTQYF	TGTGCCAGCAGCTTCCCGAGACTAGGGGCTCCAGATACGCAGTATTTT
NA	TRBJ2-3	NA	TRBV6-5	CASSYFEADTQYF	TGTGCCAGCAGTTATTTTGAGGCGGATACGCAGTATTTT
NA	TRBJ1-1	NA	TRBV27	CASSLSTVGTEAFF	TGTGCCAGCAGTTTATCCACAGTGGGCACTGAAGCTTTCTTT
TRBD2	TRBJ2-1	NA	TRBV2	CASSAQRGGYNEQFF	TGTGCCAGCAGTGCTCAGCGGGGGGGCTACAATGAGCAGTTCTTC
TRBD1	TRBJ2-4	NA	TRBV7-9	CASSWTGDLAKNIQYF	TGTGCCAGCAGCTGGACAGGAGACCTAGCCAAAAACATTCAGTACTTC
TRBD1	TRBJ1-5	NA	TRBV30	CAWGAGQGAGQPQHF	TGTGCCTGGGGAGCGGGACAGGGGGCTGGCCAGCCCCAGCATTTT
NA	TRBJ2-2	NA	TRBV11-3	CASSFLSTGELFF	TGTGCCAGCAGCTTTTTGAGCACCGGGGAGCTGTTTTTT
TRBD1	TRBJ2-2	NA	TRBV28	CASSLTGSGTGELFF	TGTGCCAGCAGTCTGACAGGGTCGGGCACCGGGGAGCTGTTTTTT
TRBD1	TRBJ2-3	NA	TRBV18	CASSPPGRTGDGTDTQYF	TGTGCCAGCTCACCACCGGGGCGGACAGGGGATGGCACAGATACGCAGTATTTT
TRBD2	TRBJ2-2	NA	TRBV27	CANGLAGELFF	TGTGCCAACGGACTAGCCGGGGAGCTGTTTTTT
NA	TRBJ1-6	few	TRBV21-1	CASSKGGDSSYNSPLHF	TGTGCCAGCAGCAAAGGAGGAGACAGCTCCTATAATTCACCCCTCCACTTT
TRBD1	TRBJ2-6	NA	TRBV5-5	CASSLTGAGANVLTF	TGTGCCAGCAGCCTGACAGGGGCTGGGGCCAACGTCCTGACTTTC
TRBD1	TRBJ1-2	NA	TRBV5-1	CASSPQMTGGYGYTF	TGCGCCAGCAGCCCACAGATGACAGGGGGCTATGGCTACACCTTC
NA	TRBJ1-2	NA	TRBV9	CASSAGSLWGGSGYTF	TGTGCCAGCAGCGCTGGATCCCTTTGGGGGGGGAGTGGCTACACCTTC
TRBD1	TRBJ1-1	NA	TRBV28	CASTLTGGSTEAFF	TGTGCCAGCACCCTGACAGGGGGCTCGACTGAAGCTTTCTTT